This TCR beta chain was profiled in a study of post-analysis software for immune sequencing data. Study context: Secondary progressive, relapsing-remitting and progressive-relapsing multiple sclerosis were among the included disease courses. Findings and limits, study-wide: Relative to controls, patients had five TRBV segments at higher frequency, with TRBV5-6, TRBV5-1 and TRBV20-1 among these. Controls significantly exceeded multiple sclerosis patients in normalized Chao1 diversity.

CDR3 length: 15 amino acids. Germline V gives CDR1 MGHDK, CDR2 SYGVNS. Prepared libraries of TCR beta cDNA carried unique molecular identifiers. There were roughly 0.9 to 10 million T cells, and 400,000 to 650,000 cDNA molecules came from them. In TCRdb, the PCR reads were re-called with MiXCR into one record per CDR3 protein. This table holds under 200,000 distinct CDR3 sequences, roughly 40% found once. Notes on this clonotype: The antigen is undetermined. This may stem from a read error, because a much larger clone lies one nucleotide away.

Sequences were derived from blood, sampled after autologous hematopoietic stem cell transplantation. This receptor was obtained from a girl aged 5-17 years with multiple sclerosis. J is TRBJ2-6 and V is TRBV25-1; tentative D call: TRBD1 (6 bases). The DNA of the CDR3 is TGTACCAGCAGTGTCCAGGGGTCTGGGGCCAACGTCCTGACTTTC. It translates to CTSSVQGSGANVLTF.